These T cell receptor beta chains were read from a single sample in a study of T cells in tumors after PD-1 blockade. The protocol was immunoSEQ multiplex PCR, while the TCRdb copy is restricted to in-frame clones and leaves out a portion. The sample includes 4,400 or so clones, about 60% seen only once; the top ten take over 12%. The specimen comprised tumor tissue, sampled after anti-PD-1 treatment. These receptors were taken from a human donor with basal cell carcinoma. Both conserved end residues are trimmed from each CDR3.

V gene: TRBV30; J gene: TRBJ1-1; CDR3 protein: AWRTRQTSTEAF
V gene: TRBV30; J gene: TRBJ1-1; CDR3 protein: AWRSGRWNTEAF
V gene: TRBV7-8; J gene: TRBJ2-3; CDR3 protein: ASSLGGGASDTQY
V gene: TRBV9; J gene: TRBJ2-2; CDR3 protein: ASSVDQGGGELF
V gene: TRBV11-1; J gene: TRBJ2-3; CDR3 protein: ASSWDRFSTDTQY
V gene: TRBV25-1; J gene: TRBJ2-7; CDR3 protein: ASRGMGLADYEQY
V gene: TRBV29-1; J gene: TRBJ1-2; CDR3 protein: SVVGQPYGYT
V gene: TRBV5-4; J gene: TRBJ2-1; CDR3 protein: ASSFGGSYNEQF
V gene: TRBV29-1; J gene: TRBJ1-1; CDR3 protein: SVSTGSGTEAF
V gene: TRBV4-1; J gene: TRBJ2-7; CDR3 protein: ASSQDHTVDYEQY
V gene: TRBV9; J gene: TRBJ2-3; CDR3 protein: ASSVESSPTDTQY
V gene: TRBV5-6; J gene: TRBJ1-2; CDR3 protein: ASTLNSRSHYGYT
V gene: TRBV19; J gene: TRBJ1-5; CDR3 protein: ASSIDRIQPQH
V gene: TRBV18; J gene: TRBJ1-2; CDR3 protein: ASSQINYGYT
V gene: TRBV6-2/TRBV6-3; J gene: TRBJ2-3; CDR3 protein: ASSYQAGLAGVTDTQY
V gene: TRBV7-9; J gene: TRBJ1-3; CDR3 protein: ASSLGGVSGNTIY
V gene: TRBV7-2; J gene: TRBJ1-5; CDR3 protein: ASSSGQFSNQPQH
V gene: TRBV4-1; J gene: TRBJ2-7; CDR3 protein: ASSQAAESSYEQY
V gene: TRBV5-6; J gene: TRBJ1-1; CDR3 protein: ASSYGFTEAF
V gene: TRBV9; J gene: TRBJ2-1; CDR3 protein: ASSVEGNRRNEQF
V gene: TRBV30; J gene: TRBJ2-1; CDR3 protein: AWSGLSLEQF
V gene: TRBV5-6; J gene: TRBJ2-7; CDR3 protein: ASSGEVTGGPYEQY